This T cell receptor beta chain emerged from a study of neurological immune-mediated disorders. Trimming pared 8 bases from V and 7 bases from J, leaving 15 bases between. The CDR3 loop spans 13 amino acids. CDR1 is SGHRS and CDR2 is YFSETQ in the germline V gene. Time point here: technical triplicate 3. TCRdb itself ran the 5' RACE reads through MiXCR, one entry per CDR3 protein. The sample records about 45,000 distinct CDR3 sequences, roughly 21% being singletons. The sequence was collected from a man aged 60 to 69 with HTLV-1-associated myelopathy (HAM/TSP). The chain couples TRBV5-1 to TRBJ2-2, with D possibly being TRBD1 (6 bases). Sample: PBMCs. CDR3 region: CASGPRGDGELFF. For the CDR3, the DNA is TGCGCCAGTGGCCCCAGGGGTGACGGGGAGCTGTTTTTT.